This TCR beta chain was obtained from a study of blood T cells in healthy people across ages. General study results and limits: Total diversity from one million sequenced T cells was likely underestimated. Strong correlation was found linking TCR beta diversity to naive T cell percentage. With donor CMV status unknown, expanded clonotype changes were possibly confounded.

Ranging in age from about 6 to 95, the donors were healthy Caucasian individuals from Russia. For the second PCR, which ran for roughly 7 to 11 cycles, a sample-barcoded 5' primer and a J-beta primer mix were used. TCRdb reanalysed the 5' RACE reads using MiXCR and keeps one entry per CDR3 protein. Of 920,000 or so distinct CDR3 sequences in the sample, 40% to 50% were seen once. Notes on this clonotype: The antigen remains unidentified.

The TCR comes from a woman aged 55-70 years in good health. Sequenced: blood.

As DNA, the CDR3 is TGTGCCAGTAGACAGGGACCGAACACTGAAGCTTTCTTT. It encodes CASRQGPNTEAFF. J is TRBJ1-1 and V is TRBV10-3; 7 bases map to TRBD1. This CDR3 has 13 residues. V shed 10 bases, J shed 1 base, and the junction held 6 bases outside the gene matches. CDR1 is ENHRY, CDR2 SYGVKD, per germline.